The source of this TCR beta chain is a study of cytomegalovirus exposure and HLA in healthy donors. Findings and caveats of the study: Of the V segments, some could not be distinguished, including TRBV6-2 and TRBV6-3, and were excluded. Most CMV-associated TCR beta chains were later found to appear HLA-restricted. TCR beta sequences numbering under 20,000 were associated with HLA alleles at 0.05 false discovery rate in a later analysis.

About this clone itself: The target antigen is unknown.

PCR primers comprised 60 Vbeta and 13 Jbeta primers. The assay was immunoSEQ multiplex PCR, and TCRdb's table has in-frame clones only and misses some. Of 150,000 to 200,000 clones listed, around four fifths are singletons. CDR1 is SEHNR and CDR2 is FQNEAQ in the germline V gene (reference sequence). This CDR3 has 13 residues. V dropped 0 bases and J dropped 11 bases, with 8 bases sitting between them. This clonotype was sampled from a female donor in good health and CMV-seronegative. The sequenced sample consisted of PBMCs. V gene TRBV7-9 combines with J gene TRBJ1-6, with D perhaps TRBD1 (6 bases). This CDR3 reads CASSLAGQTPLHF. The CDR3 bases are TGTGCCAGCAGCTTAGCCGGACAGACACCCCTCCACTTT.